This T cell receptor (beta chain) was observed in a study of cytotoxic CD8 clonotypes in ibrutinib-treated CLL (TCRdb year 2021). Study-wide context: In this cohort, approximately 15 patients were treatment-naive and roughly ten were relapsed/refractory, while roughly 17 had unmutated IGHV. Partial responses were observed in 24 patients and complete responses in 2; after a median follow-up of around 68 months, remission was maintained in approximately 14 patients and progression was observed in approximately 12. Response samples were obtained after a median of around 11 months of treatment, with a range of roughly 6 to 36 months. On average, each sample yielded 270,000 or so productive templates and 94,082 productive rearrangements. Longitudinal samples were obtainable from about 30% of the roughly 90 participants in the trial. Cryopreserved peripheral blood mononuclear cells were collected before treatment, at response, and at either disease progression or sustained remission. Every sample from remission and from progressive disease was obtained while the patients were still on ibrutinib.

Roughly 2.2 micrograms of genomic DNA were extracted from cryopreserved PBMCs for TCR beta library preparation. Longitudinal blood samples from CLL patients receiving ibrutinib monotherapy were subjected to high-throughput TCR beta sequencing. The patients were enrolled in a single-center, open-label phase 2 trial of ibrutinib monotherapy. The goal of deep resolution MiSeq sequencing was a depth between 1 in 1 million and 1 in 200,000 T cells, and coverage averaged 10x per clonotype. TCR beta libraries were generated with the immunoSEQ hsTCRB Kit. The study's own analysis went as follows. The data were analyzed with ImmunoSEQ Analyzer and ImmunoSEQ Data Assistant, and V, D and J gene assignments followed IMGT definitions. Clonality, which ranges from 0 to 1, was calculated as one minus the normalized Shannon entropy of productive rearrangement frequencies. Public clonotype analysis was restricted to overrepresented clonotypes comprising at least 0.05% of each patient's repertoire. About a dozen repertoires from age-matched healthy donors, obtained from immuneACCESS, served as clonality controls. TCRdb obtained this table from immuneACCESS and retained in-frame rearrangements with V and J assigned. These tables miss some clones; where compared with another copy, unresolved V genes account for less than half of the shortfall, and the remainder is unexplained. That table supplies the V and J calls and clone size; D and trimming were determined from the DNA. This sample lists approximately 350,000 clones; 67% were detected once. The ten largest account for roughly 6% of the sample.

On this clone itself: The clone's antigen remains unknown. No base quality information exists; no much larger clone differs at one position.

The paper as a whole reports these results and caveats: Sustained-remission and progressing patients did not have matched sampling times, and lymph node repertoires were not examined. Clonality increased at ibrutinib response, stayed stable in sustained remission, and fell back toward baseline at progression. Baseline clonality was found to be higher than that of age-matched healthy donors and was strongly correlated with circulating CD8+ T-cell counts. Public clonotypes were found to be uncommon and were observed to contract or remain stable during treatment; the increase in clonality was shown to reflect expansion of private clonotypes at ibrutinib response.

From its cysteine to its phenylalanine, the CDR3 spans 15 amino acids. Left in the record is the CDR3 DNA by itself, 45 bases read in frame from the first base. V is cut by 1 base and J by 0 bases, and the space between the germline ends is 7 bases. Taken from the germline V gene, the CDR1 and CDR2 loops are MGHRA and YSYEKL. This clonotype originated in a human donor with chronic lymphocytic leukemia. In this chain, TRBV4-1 is recombined with TRBJ2-1, with an unclear D gene assignment. The specimen comprised PBMCs, sampled after 36 months of ibrutinib treatment. The nucleotide sequence is given as TGCGCCAGCAGCCAAGGTCGCAGCTCCTACAATGAGCAGTTCTTC. This yields the protein CASSQGRSSYNEQFF.